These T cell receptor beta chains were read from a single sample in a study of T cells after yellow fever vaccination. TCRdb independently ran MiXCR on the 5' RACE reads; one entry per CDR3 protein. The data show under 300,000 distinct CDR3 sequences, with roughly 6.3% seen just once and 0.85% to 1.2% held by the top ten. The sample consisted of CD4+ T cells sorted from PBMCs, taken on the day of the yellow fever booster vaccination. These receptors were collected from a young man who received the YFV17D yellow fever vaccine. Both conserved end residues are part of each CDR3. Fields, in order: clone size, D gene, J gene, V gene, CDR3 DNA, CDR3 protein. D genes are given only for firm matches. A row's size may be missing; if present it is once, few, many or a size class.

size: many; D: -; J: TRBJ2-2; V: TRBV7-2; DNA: TGTGCCAGCAGCTACCAAACAGGGAACACCGGGGAGCTGTTTTTT; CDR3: CASSYQTGNTGELFF
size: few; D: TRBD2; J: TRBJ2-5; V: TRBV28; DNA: TGTGCCAGCAGTTCAACCCAGGGACTAGCGGGACAAGAGACCCAGTACTTC; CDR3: CASSSTQGLAGQETQYF
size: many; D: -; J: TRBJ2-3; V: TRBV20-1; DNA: TGCAGTGCTAGGGTCGACCAAGAAAGCACAGATACGCAGTATTTT; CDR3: CSARVDQESTDTQYF
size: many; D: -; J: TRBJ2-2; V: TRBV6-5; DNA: TGTGCCAGCAGTTCAGGCGGTGGCACCGGGGAGCTGTTTTTT; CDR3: CASSSGGGTGELFF
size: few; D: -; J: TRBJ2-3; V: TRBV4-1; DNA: TGCGCCAGCAGCCTGGAAATAGCCGACCGCACAGATACGCAGTATTTT; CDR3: CASSLEIADRTDTQYF
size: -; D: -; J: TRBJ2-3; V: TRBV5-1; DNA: TGCGCCAGCAGCTTTTCGGCAGATACGCAGTATTTT; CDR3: CASSFSADTQYF
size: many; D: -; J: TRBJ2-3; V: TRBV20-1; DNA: TGCAGTGCAACTACAGGCGCGGATCACACAGATACGCAGTATTTT; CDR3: CSATTGADHTDTQYF
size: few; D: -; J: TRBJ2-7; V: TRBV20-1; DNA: TGCAGTGCTGGCCTGGGGGCTGGGACCTACGAGCAGTACTTC; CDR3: CSAGLGAGTYEQYF
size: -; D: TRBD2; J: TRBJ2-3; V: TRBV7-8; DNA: TGTGCCAGCAGCTCGCTGGGACTAGCGGTCACAGATACGCAGTATTTT; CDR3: CASSSLGLAVTDTQYF
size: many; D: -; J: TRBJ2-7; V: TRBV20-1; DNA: TGCAGTGCTAGACAGGGGCCCCACTACGAGCAGTACTTC; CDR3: CSARQGPHYEQYF
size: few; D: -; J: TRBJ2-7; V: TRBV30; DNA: TGTGCCTTCACCGAACAGGGAGCTCTTGGGGAGCAGTACTTC; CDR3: CAFTEQGALGEQYF
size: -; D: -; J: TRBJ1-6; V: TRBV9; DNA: TGTGCCAGCAGCGAGTATAATTCACCCCTCCACTTT; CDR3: CASSEYNSPLHF
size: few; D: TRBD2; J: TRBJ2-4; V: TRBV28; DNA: TGTGCCAGCAAACTAGCGGGCTTAGCCAAAAACATTCAGTACTTC; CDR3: CASKLAGLAKNIQYF
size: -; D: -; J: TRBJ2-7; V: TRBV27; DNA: TGTGCCAGCAGTTTAAAGGGCCGCTCCTACGAGCAGTACTTC; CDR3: CASSLKGRSYEQYF
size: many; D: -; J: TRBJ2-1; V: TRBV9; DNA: TGTGCCAGCAGCGAAAGCGGAGTTAATTACAATGAGCAGTTCTTC; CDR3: CASSESGVNYNEQFF
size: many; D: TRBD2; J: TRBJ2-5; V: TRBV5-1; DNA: TGCGCCAGCAGAGCGGGAGATCCCCAAGAGACCCAGTACTTC; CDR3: CASRAGDPQETQYF
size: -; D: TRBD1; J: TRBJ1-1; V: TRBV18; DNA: TGTGCCAGCTCAGCACCGAACAGGGGGATTGTAGCGAACACTGAAGCTTTCTTT; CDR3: CASSAPNRGIVANTEAFF
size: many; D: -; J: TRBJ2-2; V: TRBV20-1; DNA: TGCAGTGCTAGAGATCCGAGGGGTACCGGGGAGCTGTTTTTT; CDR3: CSARDPRGTGELFF
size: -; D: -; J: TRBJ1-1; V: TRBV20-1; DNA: TGCAGTGCCAAATCCGGGACGGTGAACACTGAAGCTTTCTTT; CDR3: CSAKSGTVNTEAFF
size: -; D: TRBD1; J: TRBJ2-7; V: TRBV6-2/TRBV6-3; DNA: TGTGCCAGCACAAAAGAGGGACAGGTCGAGCAGTACTTC; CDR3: CASTKEGQVEQYF
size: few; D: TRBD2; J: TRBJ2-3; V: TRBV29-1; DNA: TGCAGCGTTGAAGACCGACTAGCGGGACGGTCAGATACGCAGTATTTT; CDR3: CSVEDRLAGRSDTQYF
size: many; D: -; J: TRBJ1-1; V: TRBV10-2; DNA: TGCGCCAGCAGGCCCGACACTGAAGCTTTCTTT; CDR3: CASRPDTEAFF
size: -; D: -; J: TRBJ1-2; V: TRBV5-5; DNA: TGTGCCAGCAGCTCAACGCGCGGGCCGGCGGGTTACACCTTC; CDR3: CASSSTRGPAGYTF
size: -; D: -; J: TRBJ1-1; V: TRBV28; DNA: TGTGCCAGCAGCCCGGGAGGGGGACTCGAAGCTTTCTTT; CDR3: CASSPGGGLEAFF
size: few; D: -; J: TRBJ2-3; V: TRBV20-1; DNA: TGCAGTGCTAAGTTAGAACTAGATACGCAGTATTTT; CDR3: CSAKLELDTQYF
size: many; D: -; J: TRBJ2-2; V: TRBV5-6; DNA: TGTGCCAGCAGCTCATTAACTTCTGGAGTTGGCACCGGGGAGCTGTTTTTT; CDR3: CASSSLTSGVGTGELFF
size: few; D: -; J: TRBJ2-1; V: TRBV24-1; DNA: TGTGCCACCAGCGGAAACAGGGACTTCTCCTACAATGAGCAGTTCTTC; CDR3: CATSGNRDFSYNEQFF
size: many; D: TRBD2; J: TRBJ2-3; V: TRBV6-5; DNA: TGTGCCAGCAGTTCGGGACTAGCGGGAGGCACAGATACGCAGTATTTT; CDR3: CASSSGLAGGTDTQYF
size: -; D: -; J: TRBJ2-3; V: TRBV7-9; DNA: TGTGCCAGCAGCTCTCCCCCGCGAGCGGATACGCAGTATTTT; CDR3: CASSSPPRADTQYF
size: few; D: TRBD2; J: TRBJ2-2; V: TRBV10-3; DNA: TGTGCCATAGGTCGCAGGGCACTAGCGGGAGTCCCCACCGGGGAGCTGTTTTTT; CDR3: CAIGRRALAGVPTGELFF
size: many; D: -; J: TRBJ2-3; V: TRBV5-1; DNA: TGCGCCAGCAGCTTGAGTACCGACCCTAGCACAGATACGCAGTATTTT; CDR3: CASSLSTDPSTDTQYF
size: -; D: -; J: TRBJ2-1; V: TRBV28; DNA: TGTGCCAGCAGTCCACTTCCCGTAAATGAGCAGTTCTTC; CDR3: CASSPLPVNEQFF
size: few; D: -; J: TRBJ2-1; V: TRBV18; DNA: TGTGCCAGCTCACCAGACGTGAATGAGCAGTTCTTC; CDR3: CASSPDVNEQFF
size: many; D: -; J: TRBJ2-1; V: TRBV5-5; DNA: TGTGCCAGCAGCTTTGAAAGATATGAGCAGTTCTTC; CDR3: CASSFERYEQFF
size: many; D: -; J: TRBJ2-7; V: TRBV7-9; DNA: TGTGCCAGCAGCCCAAGGGGACGGCTCTCCTACGAGCAGTACTTC; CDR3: CASSPRGRLSYEQYF